The 8 T cell receptor beta chains listed next were all sequenced from one sample in a study of T cells in Graves' hyperthyroidism and ophthalmopathy. Template material for amplifying TCR beta CDR3 regions consisted of RNA transcripts. First-round RT-PCR of the TCR CDR3 relied on the HTBI primer set. TCRdb analysed the multiplex PCR reads with MiXCR anew, one entry per CDR3 protein. The table lists hundreds of thousands of distinct CDR3 sequences, 16% of them singletons. What was sequenced was blood. These receptors originate from a woman aged 18 to 35 with Graves' hyperthyroidism.

This clonotype has at least ten counts. The J gene is TRBJ1-1, the V gene TRBV2, with a tentative D call TRBD1 (6 bases). This CDR3 comprises 13 residues. Trimming shortened V by 7 bases and J by 5 bases, and 14 bases separated the two germline ends. Germline V CDR1 and CDR2: SNHLY, FYNNEI. Here the CDR3 reads CASKKGDFTEAFF. CDR3 DNA sequence: TGTGCCAGCAAGAAGGGGGATTTTACTGAAGCTTTCTTT.

The J gene is TRBJ2-3, the V gene TRBV28; D might be TRBD2 (7 bases). CDR3 length: 15 amino acids. Trimming pared 5 bases from V and 3 bases from J, leaving 15 bases between. The germline CDR1 and CDR2 sequences are MDHEN and SYDVKM. The CDR3 sequence: CASSGGALVTDTQYF. The CDR3 DNA reads TGTGCCAGCAGTGGGGGGGCCCTCGTAACAGATACGCAGTATTTT.

The table lists this clonotype with many counts. The chain employs TRBV2 and TRBJ1-1; the D is unclear. This CDR3 has 12 amino acids. Germline-derived CDR1 and CDR2 are SNHLY and FYNNEI. The V and J ends lost 6 bases and 5 bases respectively, with 10 bases between them. CDR3 protein: CASRVGETEAFF. The CDR3 nucleotides are TGTGCCAGCAGAGTGGGCGAAACTGAAGCTTTCTTT.

This clonotype has only one observation. At one boundary the junction diverges from the germline segment, which might be a read error. The CDR3 coding sequence is TGTGCCAACAGTGGAGGCGGGGGCGGCCAAGAGACCCAGTACTTC. Translation: CANSGGGGGQETQYF. The chain has TRBV2 and TRBJ2-5; the D gene is possibly TRBD2 (7 bases). In germline, CDR1 is SNHLY, CDR2 FYNNEI. The CDR3 is 15 residues long.

Details on this clonotype: A much larger clone differs by one base, so this may be a read error. The rearrangement links TRBV5-5 to TRBJ1-4, with D uncertain. This CDR3 is 14 amino acids long. Germline lookup yields CDR1 SGHKS and CDR2 YYEKEE (reference sequence). Trimming took off 1 base at V and 7 bases at J, with 11 bases between the two ends. The CDR3 region has the DNA TGTGCCAGCAGCTTGCGGGGTGCAGGTGAAAAACTGTTTTTT. Translation gives CASSLRGAGEKLFF. Drawing the rest from reference TRBV5-5 and TRBJ1-4, the complete variable domain is DAGVTQSPTHLIKTRGQQVTLRCSPISGHKSVSWYQQVLGQGPQFIFQYYEKEERGRGNFPDRFSARQFPNYSSELNVNALLLGDSALYLCASSLRGAGEKLFFGSGTQLSVL.

This chain connects TRBV6-2 or TRBV6-3 to TRBJ1-3, with D uncertain. Germline CDR1 is MNHEY and CDR2 is SVGEGT. V gave up 5 bases and J gave up 4 bases, with 12 bases separating them. The CDR3 is 14 amino acids. CDR3 in DNA: TGTGCCAGCAGTCCCCTCGACGGGGGAAACACCATATATTTT. Translating gives CASSPLDGGNTIYF.

The gene calls are TRBV6-1 and TRBJ2-1, with no clear D. CDR1 and CDR2 (germline): MNHNS, SASEGT. V lost 5 bases and J lost 0, with 11 bases in between. The CDR3 runs to 15 residues. The CDR3 nucleotides read TGTGCCAGCAGTTCCGACGCGAGCTCCTACAATGAGCAGTTCTTC. Protein: CASSSDASSYNEQFF.

This clonotype was observed many times. V gene TRBV20-1 combines with J gene TRBJ1-5; perhaps TRBD1 as D (6 bases). CDR1 is DFQATT and CDR2 is SNEGSKA in the germline V gene (reference sequence). The CDR3 runs 14 residues. V gave up 0 bases and J gave up 10 bases, with 16 bases separating them. CDR3 sequence: CSARDPQGGHPQHF. Written as DNA, the CDR3 is TGCAGTGCTAGAGATCCACAGGGAGGTCATCCCCAGCATTTT.